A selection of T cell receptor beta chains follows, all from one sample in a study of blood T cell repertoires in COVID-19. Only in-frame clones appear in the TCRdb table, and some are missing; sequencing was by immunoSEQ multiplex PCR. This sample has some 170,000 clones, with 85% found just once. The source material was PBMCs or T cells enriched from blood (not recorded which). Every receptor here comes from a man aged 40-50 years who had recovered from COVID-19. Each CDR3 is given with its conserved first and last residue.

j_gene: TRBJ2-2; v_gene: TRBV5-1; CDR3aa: CASRKTSGSAGELFF
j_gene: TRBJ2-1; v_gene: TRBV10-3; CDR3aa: CAITHSKSSNEQFF
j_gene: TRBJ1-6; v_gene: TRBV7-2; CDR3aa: CASSLGLYNSPLHF
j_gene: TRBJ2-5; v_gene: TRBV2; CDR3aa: CASSDGTSGKETQYF
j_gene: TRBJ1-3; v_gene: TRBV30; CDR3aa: CAWRQTAGNTIYF
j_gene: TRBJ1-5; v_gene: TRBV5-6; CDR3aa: CASSLSGDQPQHF
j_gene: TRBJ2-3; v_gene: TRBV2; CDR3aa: CASLSSGTQYF
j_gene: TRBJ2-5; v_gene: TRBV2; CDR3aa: CASSPPPPPGLAQETQYF
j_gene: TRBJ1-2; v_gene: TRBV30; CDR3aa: CAWTLGYNYGYTF
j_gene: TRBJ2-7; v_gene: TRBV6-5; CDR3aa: CASSLTGRTYEQYF
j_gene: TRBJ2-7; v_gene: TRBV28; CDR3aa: CASSPDSYEQYF
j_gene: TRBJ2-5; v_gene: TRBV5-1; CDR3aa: CASSRPGLQETQYF
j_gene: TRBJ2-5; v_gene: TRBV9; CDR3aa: CASSVDPGPRGETQYF
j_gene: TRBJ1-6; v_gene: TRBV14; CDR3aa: CASSQKLGAPLHF
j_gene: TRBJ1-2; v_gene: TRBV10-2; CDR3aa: CASSGSYGYTF
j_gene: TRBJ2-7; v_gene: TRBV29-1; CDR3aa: CSVRTGDLLEQYF
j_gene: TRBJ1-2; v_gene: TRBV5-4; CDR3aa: CASSGTVNYGYTF
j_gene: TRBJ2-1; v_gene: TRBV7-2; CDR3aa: CASSTSGEQFF
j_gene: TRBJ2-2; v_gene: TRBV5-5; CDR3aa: CASSSIQGIGELFF
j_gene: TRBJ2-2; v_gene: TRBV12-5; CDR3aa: CASPSPEGGELFF
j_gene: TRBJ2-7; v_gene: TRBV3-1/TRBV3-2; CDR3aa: CASSPSGGGTYEQYF
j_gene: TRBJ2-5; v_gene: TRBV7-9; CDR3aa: CASSLSQYQETQYF
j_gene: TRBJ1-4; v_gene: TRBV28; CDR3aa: CASSTLWGQLNEKLFF
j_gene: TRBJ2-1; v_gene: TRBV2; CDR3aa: CASTIPLGLAVYNEQFF
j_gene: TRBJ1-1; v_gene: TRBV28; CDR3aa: CASSLRVPTEAFF
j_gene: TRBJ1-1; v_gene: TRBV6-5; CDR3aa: CASSYSFGGKGTEAFF
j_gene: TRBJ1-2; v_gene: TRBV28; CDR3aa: CASRSGGTNGYTF
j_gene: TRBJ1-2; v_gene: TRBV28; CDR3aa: CASSPLTGNYGYTF
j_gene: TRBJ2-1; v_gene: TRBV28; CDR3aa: CASGPLGREYYNEQFF
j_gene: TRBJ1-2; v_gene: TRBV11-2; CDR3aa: CASSLEPYGINYGYTF
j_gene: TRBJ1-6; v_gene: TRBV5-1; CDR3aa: CASSLNDRGGISPLHF
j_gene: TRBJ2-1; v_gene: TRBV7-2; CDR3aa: CASSLAPTGYQFF
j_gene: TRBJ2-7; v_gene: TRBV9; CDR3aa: CASSASGTSGSEQYF
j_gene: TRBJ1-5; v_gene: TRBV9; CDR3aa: CASSPQGRGQPQHF
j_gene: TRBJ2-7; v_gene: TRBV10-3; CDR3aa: CAITTGENEQYF
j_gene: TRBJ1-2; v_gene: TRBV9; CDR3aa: CASSFPGQGPNYGYTF
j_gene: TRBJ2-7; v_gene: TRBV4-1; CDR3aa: CASSQGTGGTYEQYF
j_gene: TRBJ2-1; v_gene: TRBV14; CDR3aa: CASSPGQDVIF
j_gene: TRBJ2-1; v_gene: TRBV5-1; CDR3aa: CASSSPVGRASYNEQFF
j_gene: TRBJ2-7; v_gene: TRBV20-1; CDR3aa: CSASRAGEQYF
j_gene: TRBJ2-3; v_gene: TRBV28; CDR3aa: CASSLLAGGPSATDTQYF
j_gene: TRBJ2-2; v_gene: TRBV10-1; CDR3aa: CASSGLAPGELFF
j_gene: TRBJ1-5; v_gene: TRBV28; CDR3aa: CASSHRVRDQPQHF